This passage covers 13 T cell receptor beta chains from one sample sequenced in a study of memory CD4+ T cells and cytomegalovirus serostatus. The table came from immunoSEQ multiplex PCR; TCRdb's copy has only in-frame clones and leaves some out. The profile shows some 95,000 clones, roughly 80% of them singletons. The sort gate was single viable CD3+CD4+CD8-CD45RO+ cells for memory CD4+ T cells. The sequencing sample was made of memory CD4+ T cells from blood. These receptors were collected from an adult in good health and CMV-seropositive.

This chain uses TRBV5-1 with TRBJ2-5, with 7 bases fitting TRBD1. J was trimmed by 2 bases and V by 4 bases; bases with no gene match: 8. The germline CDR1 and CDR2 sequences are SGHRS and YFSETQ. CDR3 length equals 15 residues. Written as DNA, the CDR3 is TGCGCCAGCAGCGATCGACAGGGAAGACAAGAGACCCAGTACTTC. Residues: CASSDRQGRQETQYF.

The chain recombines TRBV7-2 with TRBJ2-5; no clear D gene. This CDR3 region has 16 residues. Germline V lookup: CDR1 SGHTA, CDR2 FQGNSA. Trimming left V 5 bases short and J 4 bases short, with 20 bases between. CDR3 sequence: CASSQDRRVPRETQYF. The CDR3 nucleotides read TGTGCCAGCAGCCAGGACCGAAGAGTTCCGAGAGAGACCCAGTACTTC. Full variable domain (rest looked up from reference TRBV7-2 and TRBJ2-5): GAGVSQSPSNKVTEKGKDVELRCDPISGHTALYWYRQSLGQGLEFLIYFQGNSAPDKSGLPSDRFSAERTGGSVSTLTIQRTQQEDSAVYLCASSQDRRVPRETQYFGPGTRLLVL.

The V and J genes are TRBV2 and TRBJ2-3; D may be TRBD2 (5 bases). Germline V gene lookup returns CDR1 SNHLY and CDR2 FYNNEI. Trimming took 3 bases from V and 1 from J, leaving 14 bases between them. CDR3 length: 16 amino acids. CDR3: CASSEGSAPRTDTQYF. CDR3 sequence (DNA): TGTGCCAGCAGTGAGGGTAGCGCGCCTCGCACAGATACGCAGTATTTT.

CDR3 protein: CASSGGRSTDTQYF. The CDR3 DNA follows: TGTGCCAGCAGTGGTGGACGGAGCACAGATACGCAGTATTTT. V usage is TRBV2 and J usage is TRBJ2-3; D not resolved. Trimming removed 4 bases at V and 0 bases at J, with 8 bases between. CDR1 is SNHLY and CDR2 is FYNNEI in the germline V gene. CDR3 length equals 14 residues. The variable domain in full, with the rest retrieved from reference TRBV2 and TRBJ2-3, is EPEVTQTPSHQVTQMGQEVILRCVPISNHLYFYWYRQILGQKVEFLVSFYNNEISEKSEIFDDQFSVERPDGSNFTLKIRSTKLEDSAMYFCASSGGRSTDTQYFGPGTRLTVL.

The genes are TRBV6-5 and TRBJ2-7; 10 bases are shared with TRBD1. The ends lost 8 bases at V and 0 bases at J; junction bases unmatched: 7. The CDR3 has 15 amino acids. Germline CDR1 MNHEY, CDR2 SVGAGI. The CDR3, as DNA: TGTGCCAGCGCGAAACGACAGGGGGCCTCCTACGAGCAGTACTTC. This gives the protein CASAKRQGASYEQYF.

The CDR3 region is CASSGAGRDGELFF. As DNA, the CDR3 is TGTGCCAGTAGTGGGGCGGGAAGGGACGGGGAGCTGTTTTTT. The chain is built from TRBV19 and TRBJ2-2; D possibly corresponds to TRBD2 (6 bases). The CDR3 covers 14 residues. Per germline, CDR1 LNHDA and CDR2 SQIVND (reference sequence). V was shortened by 5 bases and J by 7 bases, with 14 bases between the two germline ends.

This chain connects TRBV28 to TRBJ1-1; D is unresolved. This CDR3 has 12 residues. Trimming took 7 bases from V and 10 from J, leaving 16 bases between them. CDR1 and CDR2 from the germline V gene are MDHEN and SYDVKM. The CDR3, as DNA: TGTGCCAGCACCAAAGGTCCCTTCGGAGCTTTCTTT. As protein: CASTKGPFGAFF.

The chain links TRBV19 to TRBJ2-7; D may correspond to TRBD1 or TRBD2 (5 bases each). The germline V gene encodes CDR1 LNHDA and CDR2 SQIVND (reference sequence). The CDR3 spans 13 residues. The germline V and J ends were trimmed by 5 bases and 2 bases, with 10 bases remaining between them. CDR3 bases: TGTGCCAGTAGTCCAAGGGACGCCTACGAGCAGTACTTC. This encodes CASSPRDAYEQYF.

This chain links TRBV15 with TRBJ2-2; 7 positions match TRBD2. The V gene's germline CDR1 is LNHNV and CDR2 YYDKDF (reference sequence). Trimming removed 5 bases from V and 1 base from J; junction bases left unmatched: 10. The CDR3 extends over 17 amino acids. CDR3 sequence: CATSPPRASGNTGELFF. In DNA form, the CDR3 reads TGTGCCACCAGCCCTCCCAGGGCTAGCGGGAACACCGGGGAGCTGTTTTTT. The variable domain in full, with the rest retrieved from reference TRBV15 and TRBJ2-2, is DAMVIQNPRYQVTQFGKPVTLSCSQTLNHNVMYWYQQKSSQAPKLLFHYYDKDFNNEADTPDNFQSRRPNTSFCFLDIRSPGLGDTAMYLCATSPPRASGNTGELFFGEGSRLTVL.

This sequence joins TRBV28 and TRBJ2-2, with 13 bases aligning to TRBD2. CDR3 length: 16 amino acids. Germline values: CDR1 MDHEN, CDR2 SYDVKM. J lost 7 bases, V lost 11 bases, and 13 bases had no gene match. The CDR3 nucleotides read TGTGCCCCCCAAGGAGGACTAGCGGGAGTAAACGGGGAGCTGTTTTTT. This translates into CAPQGGLAGVNGELFF. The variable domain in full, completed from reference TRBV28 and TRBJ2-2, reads DVKVTQSSRYLVKRTGEKVFLECVQDMDHENMFWYRQDPGLGLRLIYFSYDVKMKEKGDIPEGYSVSREKKERFSLILESASTNQTSMYLCAPQGGLAGVNGELFFGEGSRLTVL.

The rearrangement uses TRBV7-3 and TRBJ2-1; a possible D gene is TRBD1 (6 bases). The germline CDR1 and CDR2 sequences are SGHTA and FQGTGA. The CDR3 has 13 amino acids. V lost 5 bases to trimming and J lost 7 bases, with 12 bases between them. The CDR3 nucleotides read TGTGCCAGCAGCGGGATCAGGGGAAATGAGCAGTTCTTC. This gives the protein CASSGIRGNEQFF.

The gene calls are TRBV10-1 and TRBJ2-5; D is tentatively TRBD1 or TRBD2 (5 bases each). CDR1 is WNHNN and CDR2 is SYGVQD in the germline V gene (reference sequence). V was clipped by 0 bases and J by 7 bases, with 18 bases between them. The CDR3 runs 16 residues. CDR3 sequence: CASSESRENLVGTQYF. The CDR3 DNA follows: TGCGCCAGCAGTGAGTCCAGGGAGAATCTAGTCGGGACCCAGTACTTC.

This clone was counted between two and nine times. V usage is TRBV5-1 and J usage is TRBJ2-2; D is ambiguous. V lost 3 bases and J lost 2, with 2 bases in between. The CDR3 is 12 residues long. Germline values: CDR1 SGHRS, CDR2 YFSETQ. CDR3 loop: CASSYNTGELFF. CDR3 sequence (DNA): TGCGCCAGCAGCTACAACACCGGGGAGCTGTTTTTT.